The clone carrying this T cell receptor beta chain has a single count. Its antigen is still unknown. The data are from a study of tumor and adjacent non-tumor tissue in lung cancer. Overall study context: The cohort had under 15 adenocarcinoma, a couple of squamous cell and 1 small cell patients. Aged about 31 to 80 years, patients included nine to eleven men and 4 to 6 women with stage I to III disease. Findings and limits, study-wide: Patients with more diverse tumor TCRs had worse survival. Compared with tumor, normal lung showed significantly lower TCR diversity.

A modified ARM-PCR protocol with three rounds of nested PCR amplified TCRbeta. One entry per CDR3 protein, called by TCRdb with MiXCR from the multiplex PCR reads. The sample holds 100,000 to 120,000 distinct CDR3 sequences, under 90% seen once. There are 18 residues in the CDR3. Germline loops: CDR1 SGHKS, CDR2 YYEKEE (reference sequence). J gave up 5 bases and V 6 bases, and 19 bases lay outside the gene matches. This sample's RNA came from whole unsorted tissue. The receptor's source is a man between 65 and 79 years old with non-small cell lung cancer. Sequences were obtained from lung tumor tissue. This chain joins TRBV5-5 and TRBJ1-1; 10 bases align to TRBD1. CDR3 nucleotides: TGTGCCAGCAATTACGAGCCGGGACAGGGGACGGGTATGACTGAAGCTTTCTTT. Its translation is CASNYEPGQGTGMTEAFF. Complete variable domain (other parts from reference TRBV5-5 and TRBJ1-1): DAGVTQSPTHLIKTRGQQVTLRCSPISGHKSVSWYQQVLGQGPQFIFQYYEKEERGRGNFPDRFSARQFPNYSSELNVNALLLGDSALYLCASNYEPGQGTGMTEAFFGQGTRLTVV.